This TCR beta chain was identified during a study of a mutant IDH1 vaccine in newly diagnosed glioma. Sequencing was performed with immunoSEQ multiplex PCR; in TCRdb, only in-frame clones are kept and a portion is missing. The data contain about 66,000 clones, about 86% of them singletons. Time point given: baseline, week 1 (first vaccination visit). Treatment denoted: pre-vaccination baseline after standard-of-care therapy. The CDR3 spans 14 residues. Per germline, CDR1 MDHEN and CDR2 SYDVKM. With 7 bases removed from V and 8 bases from J, the gap between germline ends came to 15 bases. The TCR comes from a young man with glioma. The material sequenced was PBMCs, taken from a glioma patient treated with radiotherapy, temozolomide or both. The chain joins TRBV28 to TRBJ1-6; D unclear. The CDR3 DNA reads TGTGCCAGCATAAACGTCCGGGCGGATTCACCCCTCCACTTT. Encoded protein: CASINVRADSPLHF.